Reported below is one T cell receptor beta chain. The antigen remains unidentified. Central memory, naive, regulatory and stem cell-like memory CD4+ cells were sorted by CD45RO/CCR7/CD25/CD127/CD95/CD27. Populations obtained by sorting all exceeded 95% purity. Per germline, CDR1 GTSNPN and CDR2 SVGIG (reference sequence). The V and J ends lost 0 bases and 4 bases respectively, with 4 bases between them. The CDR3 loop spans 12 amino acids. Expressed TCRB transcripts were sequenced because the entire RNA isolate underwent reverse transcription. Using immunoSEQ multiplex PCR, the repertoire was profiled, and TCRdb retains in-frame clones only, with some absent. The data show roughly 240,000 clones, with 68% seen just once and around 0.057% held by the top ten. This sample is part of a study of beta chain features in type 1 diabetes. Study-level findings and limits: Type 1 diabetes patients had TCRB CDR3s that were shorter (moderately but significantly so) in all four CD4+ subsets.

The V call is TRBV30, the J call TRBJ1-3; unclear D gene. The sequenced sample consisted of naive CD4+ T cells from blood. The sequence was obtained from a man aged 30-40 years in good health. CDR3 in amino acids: CAWSVKGNTIYF. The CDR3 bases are TGTGCCTGGAGTGTGAAGGGAAACACCATATATTTT.